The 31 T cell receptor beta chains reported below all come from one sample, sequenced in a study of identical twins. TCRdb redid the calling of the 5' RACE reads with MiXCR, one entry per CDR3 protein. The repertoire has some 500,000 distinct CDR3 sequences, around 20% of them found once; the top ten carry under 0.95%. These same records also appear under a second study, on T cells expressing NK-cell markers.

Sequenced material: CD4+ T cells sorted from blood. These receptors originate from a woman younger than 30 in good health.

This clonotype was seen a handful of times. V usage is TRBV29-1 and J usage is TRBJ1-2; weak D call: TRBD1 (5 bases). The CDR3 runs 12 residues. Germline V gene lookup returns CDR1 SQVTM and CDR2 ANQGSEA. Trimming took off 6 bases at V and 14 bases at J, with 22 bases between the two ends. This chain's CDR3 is CSVRPFDSRKTF. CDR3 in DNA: TGCAGCGTGAGACCGTTCGACAGCCGAAAGACCTTC.

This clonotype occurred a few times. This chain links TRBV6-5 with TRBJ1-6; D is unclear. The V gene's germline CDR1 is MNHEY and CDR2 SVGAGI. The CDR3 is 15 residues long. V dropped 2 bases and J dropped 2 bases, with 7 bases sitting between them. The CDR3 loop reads CASSYGQAYNSPLHF. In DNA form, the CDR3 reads TGTGCCAGCAGTTACGGGCAGGCCTATAATTCACCCCTCCACTTT.

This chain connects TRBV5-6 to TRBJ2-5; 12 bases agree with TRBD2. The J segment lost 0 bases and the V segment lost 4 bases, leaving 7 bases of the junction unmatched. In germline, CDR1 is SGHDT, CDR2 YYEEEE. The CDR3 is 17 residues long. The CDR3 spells CASSGGLAGTYQETQYF. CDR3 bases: TGTGCCAGCAGCGGAGGACTAGCGGGGACCTACCAAGAGACCCAGTACTTC.

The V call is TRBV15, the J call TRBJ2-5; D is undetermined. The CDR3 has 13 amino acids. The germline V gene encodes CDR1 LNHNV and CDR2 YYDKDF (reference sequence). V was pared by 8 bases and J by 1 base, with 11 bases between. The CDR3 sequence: CATGRAIQETQYF. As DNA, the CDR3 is TGTGCCACCGGAAGGGCGATCCAAGAGACCCAGTACTTC. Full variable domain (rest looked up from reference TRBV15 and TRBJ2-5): DAMVIQNPRYQVTQFGKPVTLSCSQTLNHNVMYWYQQKSSQAPKLLFHYYDKDFNNEADTPDNFQSRRPNTSFCFLDIRSPGLGDTAMYLCATGRAIQETQYFGPGTRLLVL.

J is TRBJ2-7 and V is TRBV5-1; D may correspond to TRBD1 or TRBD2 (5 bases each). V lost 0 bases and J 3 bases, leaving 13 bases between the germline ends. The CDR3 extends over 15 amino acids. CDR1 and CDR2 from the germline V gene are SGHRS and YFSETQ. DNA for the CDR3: TGCGCCAGCAGCTTGGAGGGACCTGGGAGCTACGAGCAGTACTTC. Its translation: CASSLEGPGSYEQYF.

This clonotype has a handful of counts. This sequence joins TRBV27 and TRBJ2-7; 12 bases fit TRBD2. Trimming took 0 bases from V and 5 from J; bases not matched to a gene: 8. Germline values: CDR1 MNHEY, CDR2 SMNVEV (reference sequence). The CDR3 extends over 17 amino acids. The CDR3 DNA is TGTGCCAGCAGTTTATCGGCCGGGACTAGCGGGCCGAACGAGCAGTACTTC. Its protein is CASSLSAGTSGPNEQYF.

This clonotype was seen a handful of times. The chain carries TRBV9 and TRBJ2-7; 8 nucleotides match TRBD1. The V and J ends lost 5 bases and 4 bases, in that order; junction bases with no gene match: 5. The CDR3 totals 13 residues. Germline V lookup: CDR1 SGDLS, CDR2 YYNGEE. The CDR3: CASSSGGEYEQYF. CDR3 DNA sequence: TGTGCCAGCAGTTCAGGGGGCGAGTACGAGCAGTACTTC.

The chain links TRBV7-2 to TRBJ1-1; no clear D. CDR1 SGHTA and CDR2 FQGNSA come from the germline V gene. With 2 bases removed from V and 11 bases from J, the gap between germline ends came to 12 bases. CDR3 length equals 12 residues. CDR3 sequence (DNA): TGTGCCAGCAGCTTAAGTGGGCCGACGGCTTTCTTT. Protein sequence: CASSLSGPTAFF.

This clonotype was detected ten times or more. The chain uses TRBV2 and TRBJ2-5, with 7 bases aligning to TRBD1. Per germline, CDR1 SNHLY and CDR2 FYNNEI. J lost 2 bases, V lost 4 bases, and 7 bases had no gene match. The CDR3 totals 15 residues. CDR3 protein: CASSARQGRQETQYF. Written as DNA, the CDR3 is TGTGCCAGCAGTGCGAGACAGGGCCGACAAGAGACCCAGTACTTC.

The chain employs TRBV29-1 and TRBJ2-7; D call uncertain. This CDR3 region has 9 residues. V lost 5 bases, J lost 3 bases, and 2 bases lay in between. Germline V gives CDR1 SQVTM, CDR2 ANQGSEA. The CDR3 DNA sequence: TGCAGCGTTCGCTACGAGCAGTACTTC. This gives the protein CSVRYEQYF.

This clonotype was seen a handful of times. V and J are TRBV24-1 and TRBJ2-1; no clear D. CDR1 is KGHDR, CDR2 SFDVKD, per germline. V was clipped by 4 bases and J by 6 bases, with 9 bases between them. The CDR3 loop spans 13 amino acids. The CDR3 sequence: CATSDPLSNEQFF. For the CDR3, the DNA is TGTGCCACCAGTGACCCCCTTTCCAATGAGCAGTTCTTC.

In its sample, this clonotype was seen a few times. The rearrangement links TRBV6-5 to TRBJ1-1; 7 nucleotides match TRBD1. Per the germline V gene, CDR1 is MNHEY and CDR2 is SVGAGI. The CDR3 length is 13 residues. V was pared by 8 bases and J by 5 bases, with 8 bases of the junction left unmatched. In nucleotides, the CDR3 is TGTGCCAGCTTTAGCAGGGGGAGAACTGAAGCTTTCTTT. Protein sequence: CASFSRGRTEAFF.

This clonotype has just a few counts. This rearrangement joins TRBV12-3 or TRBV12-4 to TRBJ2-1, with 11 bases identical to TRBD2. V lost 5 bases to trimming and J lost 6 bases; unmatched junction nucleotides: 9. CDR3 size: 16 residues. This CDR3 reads CASSPTGLAVINEQFF. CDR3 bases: TGTGCCAGCAGTCCAACGGGACTAGCGGTAATCAATGAGCAGTTCTTC.

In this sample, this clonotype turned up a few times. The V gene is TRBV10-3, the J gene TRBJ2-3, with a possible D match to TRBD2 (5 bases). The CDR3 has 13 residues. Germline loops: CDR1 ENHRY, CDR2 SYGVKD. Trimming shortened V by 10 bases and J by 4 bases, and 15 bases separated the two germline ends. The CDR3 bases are TGTGCCACTCGACCCGGAGGTGCAGATACGCAGTATTTT. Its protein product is CATRPGGADTQYF.

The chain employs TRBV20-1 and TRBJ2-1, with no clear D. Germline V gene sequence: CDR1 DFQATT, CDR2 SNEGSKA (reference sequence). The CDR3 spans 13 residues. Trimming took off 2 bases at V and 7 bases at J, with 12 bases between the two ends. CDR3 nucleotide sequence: TGCAGTGCTAGAAATCGGGCGCGGAATGAGCAGTTCTTC. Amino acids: CSARNRARNEQFF.

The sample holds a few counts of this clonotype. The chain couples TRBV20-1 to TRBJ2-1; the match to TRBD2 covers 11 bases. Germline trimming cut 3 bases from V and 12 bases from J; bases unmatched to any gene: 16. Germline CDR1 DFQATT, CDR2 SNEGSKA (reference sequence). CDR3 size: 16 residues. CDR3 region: CSASLSTSGVLGGQFF. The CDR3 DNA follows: TGCAGTGCTAGCCTCTCGACTAGCGGGGTCCTCGGAGGGCAGTTCTTC.

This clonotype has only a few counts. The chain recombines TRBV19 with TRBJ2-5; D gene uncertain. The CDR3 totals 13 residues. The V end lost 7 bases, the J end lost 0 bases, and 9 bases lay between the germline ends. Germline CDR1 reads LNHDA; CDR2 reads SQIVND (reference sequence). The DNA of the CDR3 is TGTGCCAGTAACAAGGGAAACCAAGAGACCCAGTACTTC. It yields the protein CASNKGNQETQYF.

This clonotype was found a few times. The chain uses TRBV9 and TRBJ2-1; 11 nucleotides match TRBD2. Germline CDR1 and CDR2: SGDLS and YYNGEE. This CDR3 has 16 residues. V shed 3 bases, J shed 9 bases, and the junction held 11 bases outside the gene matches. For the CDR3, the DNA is TGTGCCAGCAGCGCTCAGGGGGTAGCGGGAGGGTTTGAGCAGTTCTTC. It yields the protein CASSAQGVAGGFEQFF. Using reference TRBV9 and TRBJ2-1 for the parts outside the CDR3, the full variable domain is DSGVTQTPKHLITATGQRVTLRCSPRSGDLSVYWYQQSLDQGLQFLIQYYNGEERAKGNILERFSAQQFPDLHSELNLSSLELGDSALYFCASSAQGVAGGFEQFFGPGTRLTVL.

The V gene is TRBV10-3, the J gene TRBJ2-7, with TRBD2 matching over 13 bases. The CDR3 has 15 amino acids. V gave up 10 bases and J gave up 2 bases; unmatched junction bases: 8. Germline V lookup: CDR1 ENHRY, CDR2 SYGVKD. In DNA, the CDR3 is TGTGCCACCAGGGGGGGACTAGCGGGGCCCTACGAGCAGTACTTC. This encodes CATRGGLAGPYEQYF.

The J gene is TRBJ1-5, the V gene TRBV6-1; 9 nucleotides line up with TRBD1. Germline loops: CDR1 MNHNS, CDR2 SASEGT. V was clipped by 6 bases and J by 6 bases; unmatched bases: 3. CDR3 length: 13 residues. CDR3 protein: CASRGQGIQPQHF. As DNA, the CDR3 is TGTGCCAGCAGAGGACAGGGGATTCAGCCCCAGCATTTT.

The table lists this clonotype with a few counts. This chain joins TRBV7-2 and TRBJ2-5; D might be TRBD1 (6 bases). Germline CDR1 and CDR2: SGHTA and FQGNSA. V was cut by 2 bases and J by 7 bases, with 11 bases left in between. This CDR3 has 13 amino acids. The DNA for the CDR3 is TGTGCCAGCAGCTTACAGGGGATCCGGACCCAGTACTTC. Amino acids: CASSLQGIRTQYF.

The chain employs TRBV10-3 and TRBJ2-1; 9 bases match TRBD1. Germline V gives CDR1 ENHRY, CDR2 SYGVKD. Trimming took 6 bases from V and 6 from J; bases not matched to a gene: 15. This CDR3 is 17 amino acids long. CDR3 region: CAIRPGTGTPQGNEQFF. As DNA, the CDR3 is TGTGCCATCAGGCCGGGGACAGGGACTCCCCAGGGCAATGAGCAGTTCTTC.

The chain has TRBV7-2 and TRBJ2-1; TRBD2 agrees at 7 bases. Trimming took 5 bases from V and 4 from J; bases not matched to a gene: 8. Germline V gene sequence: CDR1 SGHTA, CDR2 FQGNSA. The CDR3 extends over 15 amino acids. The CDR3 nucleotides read TGTGCCAGCAGCGGCCAGACTAGCCGATACAATGAGCAGTTCTTC. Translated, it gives CASSGQTSRYNEQFF.

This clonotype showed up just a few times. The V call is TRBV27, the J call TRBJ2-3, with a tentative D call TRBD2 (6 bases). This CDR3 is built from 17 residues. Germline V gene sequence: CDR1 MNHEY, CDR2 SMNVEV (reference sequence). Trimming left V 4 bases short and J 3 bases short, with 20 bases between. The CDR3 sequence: CASSSIGGTIATDTQYF. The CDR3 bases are TGTGCCAGCAGTTCGATCGGCGGGACGATTGCGACAGATACGCAGTATTTT.

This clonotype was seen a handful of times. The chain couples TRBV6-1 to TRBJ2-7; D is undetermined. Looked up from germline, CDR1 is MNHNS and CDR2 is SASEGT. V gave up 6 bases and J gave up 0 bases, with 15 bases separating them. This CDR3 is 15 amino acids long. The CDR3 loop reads CASRRITETSYEQYF. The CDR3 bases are TGTGCCAGCAGACGAATCACAGAGACCTCCTACGAGCAGTACTTC.

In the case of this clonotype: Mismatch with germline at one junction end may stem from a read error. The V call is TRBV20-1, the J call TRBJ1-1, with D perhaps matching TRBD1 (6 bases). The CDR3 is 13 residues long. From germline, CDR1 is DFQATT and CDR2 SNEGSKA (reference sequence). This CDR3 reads CSAPLGRDTEPFF. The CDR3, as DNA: TGCAGTGCTCCCCTGGGGAGGGACACTGAACCTTTCTTT.

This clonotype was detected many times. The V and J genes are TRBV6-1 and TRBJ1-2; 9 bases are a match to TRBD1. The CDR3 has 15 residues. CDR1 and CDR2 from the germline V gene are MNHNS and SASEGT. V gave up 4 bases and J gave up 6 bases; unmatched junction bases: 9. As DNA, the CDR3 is TGTGCCAGCAGTGTTTCCGGGACAGGGCCTGATGGCTACACCTTC. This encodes CASSVSGTGPDGYTF.

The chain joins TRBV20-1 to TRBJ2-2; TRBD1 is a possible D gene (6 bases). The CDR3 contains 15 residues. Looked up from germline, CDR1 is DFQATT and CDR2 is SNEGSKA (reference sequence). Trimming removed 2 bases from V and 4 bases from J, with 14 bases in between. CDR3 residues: CSARRPGQLTGELFF. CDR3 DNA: TGCAGTGCTAGACGTCCGGGACAACTCACCGGGGAGCTGTTTTTT.

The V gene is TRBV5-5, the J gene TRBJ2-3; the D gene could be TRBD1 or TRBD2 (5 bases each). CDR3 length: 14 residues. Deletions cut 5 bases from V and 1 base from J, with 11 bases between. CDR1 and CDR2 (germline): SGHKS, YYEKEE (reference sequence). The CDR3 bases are TGTGCCAGCAGTAGGGACGGAGGCACAGATACGCAGTATTTT. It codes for CASSRDGGTDTQYF.

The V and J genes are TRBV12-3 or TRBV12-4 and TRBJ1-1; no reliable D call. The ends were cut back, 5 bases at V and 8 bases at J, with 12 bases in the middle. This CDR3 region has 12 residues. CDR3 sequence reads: CASSLRVGEAFF. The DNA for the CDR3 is TGTGCCAGCAGTCTGAGGGTCGGGGAAGCTTTCTTT.

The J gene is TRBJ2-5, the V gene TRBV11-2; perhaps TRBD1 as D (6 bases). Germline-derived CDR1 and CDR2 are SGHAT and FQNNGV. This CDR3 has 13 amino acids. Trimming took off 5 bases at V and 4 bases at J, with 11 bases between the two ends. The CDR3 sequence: CASSDLGGETQYF. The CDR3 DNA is TGTGCCAGCAGCGATTTAGGGGGAGAGACCCAGTACTTC.